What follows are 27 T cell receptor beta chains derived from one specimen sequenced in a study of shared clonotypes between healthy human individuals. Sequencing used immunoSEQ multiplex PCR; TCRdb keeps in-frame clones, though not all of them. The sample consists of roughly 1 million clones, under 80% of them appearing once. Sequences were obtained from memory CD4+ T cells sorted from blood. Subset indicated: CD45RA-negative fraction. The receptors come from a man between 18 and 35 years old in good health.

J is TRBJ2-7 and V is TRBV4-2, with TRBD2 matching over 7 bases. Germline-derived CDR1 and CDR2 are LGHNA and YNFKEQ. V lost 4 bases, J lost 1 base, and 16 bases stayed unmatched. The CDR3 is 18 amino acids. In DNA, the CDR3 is TGTGCCAGCAGCCTCGGCCCGGTTCGAGCGGGGTCTTCCTACGAGCAGTACTTC. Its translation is CASSLGPVRAGSSYEQYF.

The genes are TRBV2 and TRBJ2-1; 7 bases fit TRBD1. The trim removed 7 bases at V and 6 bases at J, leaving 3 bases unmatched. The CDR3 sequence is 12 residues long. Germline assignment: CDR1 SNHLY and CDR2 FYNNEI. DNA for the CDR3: TGTGCCAGCACAAGGACAGGCAATGAGCAGTTCTTC. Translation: CASTRTGNEQFF.

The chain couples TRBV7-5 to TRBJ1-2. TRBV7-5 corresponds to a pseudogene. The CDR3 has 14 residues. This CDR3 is CARSRFVGYYGYTF. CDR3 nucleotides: TGTGCCAGAAGCCGCTTCGTAGGGTACTATGGCTACACCTTC.

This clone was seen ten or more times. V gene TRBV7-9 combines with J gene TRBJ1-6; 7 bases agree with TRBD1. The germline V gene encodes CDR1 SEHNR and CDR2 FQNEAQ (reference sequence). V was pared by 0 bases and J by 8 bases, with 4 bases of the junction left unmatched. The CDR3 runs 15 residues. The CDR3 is CASSLAGTEHSPLHF. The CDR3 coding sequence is TGTGCCAGCAGCTTAGCCGGGACAGAGCATTCACCCCTCCACTTT.

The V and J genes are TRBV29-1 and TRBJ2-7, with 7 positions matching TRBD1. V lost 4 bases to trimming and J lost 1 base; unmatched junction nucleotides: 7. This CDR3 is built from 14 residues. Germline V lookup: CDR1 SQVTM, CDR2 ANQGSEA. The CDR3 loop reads CSVGRGPPSYEQYF. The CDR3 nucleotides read TGCAGCGTTGGAAGGGGGCCACCATCCTACGAGCAGTACTTC.

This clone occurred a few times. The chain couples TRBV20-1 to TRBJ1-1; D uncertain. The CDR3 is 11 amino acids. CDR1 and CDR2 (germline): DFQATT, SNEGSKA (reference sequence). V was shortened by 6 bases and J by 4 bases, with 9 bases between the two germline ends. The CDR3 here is CSAKVATEAFF. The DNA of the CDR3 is TGCAGTGCCAAAGTGGCCACTGAAGCTTTCTTT.

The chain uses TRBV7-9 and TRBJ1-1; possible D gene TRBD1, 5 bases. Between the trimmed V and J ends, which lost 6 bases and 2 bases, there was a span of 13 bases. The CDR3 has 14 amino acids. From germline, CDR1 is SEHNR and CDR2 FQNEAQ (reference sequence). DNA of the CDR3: TGTGCCAGCAGGTTCGGGGCAGAAAACACTGAAGCTTTCTTT. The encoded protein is CASRFGAENTEAFF. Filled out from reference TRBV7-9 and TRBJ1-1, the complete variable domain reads DTGVSQNPRHKITKRGQNVTFRCDPISEHNRLYWYRQTLGQGPEFLTYFQNEAQLEKSRLLSDRFSAERPKGSFSTLEIQRTEQGDSAMYLCASRFGAENTEAFFGQGTRLTVV.

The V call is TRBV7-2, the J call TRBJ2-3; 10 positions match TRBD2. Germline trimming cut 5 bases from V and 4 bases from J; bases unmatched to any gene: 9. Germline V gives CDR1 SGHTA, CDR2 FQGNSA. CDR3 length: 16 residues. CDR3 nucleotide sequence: TGTGCCAGCAGCGACCGGACTAGCGGAGGGGCAGATACGCAGTATTTT. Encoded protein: CASSDRTSGGADTQYF.

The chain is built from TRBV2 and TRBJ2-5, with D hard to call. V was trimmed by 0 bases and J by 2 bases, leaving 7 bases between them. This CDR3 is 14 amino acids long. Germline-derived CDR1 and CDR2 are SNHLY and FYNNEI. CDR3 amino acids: CASSEAGLQETQYF. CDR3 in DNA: TGTGCCAGCAGTGAAGCGGGTCTACAAGAGACCCAGTACTTC.

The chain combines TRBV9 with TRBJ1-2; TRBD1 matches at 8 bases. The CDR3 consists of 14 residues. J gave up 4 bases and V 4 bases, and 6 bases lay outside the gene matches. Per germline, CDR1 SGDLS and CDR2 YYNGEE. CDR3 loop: CASSPRQGSYGYTF. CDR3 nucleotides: TGTGCCAGCAGCCCGAGACAGGGGAGCTATGGCTACACCTTC.

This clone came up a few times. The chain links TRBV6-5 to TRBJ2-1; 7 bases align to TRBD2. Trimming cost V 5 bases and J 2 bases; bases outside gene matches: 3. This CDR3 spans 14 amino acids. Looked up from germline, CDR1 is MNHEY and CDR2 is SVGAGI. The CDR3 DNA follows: TGTGCCAGCAGTAGCGGGGAAACCTACAATGAGCAGTTCTTC. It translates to CASSSGETYNEQFF.

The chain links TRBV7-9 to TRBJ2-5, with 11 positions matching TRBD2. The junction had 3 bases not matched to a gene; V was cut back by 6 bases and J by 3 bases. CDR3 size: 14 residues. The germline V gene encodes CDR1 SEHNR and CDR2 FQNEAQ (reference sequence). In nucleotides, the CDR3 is TGTGCCAGCAGTTTTAGCGGGGGGGAAGAGACCCAGTACTTC. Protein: CASSFSGGEETQYF.

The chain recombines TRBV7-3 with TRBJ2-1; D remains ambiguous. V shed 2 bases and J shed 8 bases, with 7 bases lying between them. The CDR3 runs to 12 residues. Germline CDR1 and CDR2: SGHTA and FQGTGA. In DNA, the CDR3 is TGTGCCAGCAGCTTAGGTTCCGATGAGCAGTTCTTC. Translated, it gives CASSLGSDEQFF.

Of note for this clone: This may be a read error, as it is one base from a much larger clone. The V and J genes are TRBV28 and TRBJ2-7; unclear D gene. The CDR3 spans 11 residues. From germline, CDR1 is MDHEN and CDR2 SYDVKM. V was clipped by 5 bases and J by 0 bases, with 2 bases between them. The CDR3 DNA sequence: TGTGCCAGCAGTGTCTCCTACGAGCAGTACTTC. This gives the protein CASSVSYEQYF.

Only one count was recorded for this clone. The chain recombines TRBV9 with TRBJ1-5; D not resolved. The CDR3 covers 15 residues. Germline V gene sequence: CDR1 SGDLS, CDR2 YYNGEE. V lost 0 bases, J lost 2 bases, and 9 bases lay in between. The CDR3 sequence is CASSVDGKGNQPQHF. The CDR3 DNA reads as TGTGCCAGCAGCGTAGACGGCAAGGGCAATCAGCCCCAGCATTTT.

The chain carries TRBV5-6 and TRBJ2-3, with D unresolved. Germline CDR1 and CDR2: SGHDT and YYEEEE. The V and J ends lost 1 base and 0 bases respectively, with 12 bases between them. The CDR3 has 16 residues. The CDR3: CASSLRVALSTDTQYF. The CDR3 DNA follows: TGTGCCAGCAGCTTGAGGGTTGCTTTGAGCACAGATACGCAGTATTTT.

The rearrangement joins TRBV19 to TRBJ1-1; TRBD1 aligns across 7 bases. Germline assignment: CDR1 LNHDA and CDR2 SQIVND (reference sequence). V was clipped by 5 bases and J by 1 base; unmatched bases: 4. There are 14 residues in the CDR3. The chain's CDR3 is CASSFDRENTEAFF. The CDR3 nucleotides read TGTGCCAGTAGTTTCGACAGGGAGAACACTGAAGCTTTCTTT.

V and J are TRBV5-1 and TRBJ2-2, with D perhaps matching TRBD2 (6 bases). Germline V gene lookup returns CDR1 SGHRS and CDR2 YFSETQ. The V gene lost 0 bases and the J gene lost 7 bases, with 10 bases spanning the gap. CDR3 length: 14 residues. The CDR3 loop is CASSLGGTVGELFF. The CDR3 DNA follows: TGCGCCAGCAGCTTGGGCGGGACGGTCGGGGAGCTGTTTTTT.

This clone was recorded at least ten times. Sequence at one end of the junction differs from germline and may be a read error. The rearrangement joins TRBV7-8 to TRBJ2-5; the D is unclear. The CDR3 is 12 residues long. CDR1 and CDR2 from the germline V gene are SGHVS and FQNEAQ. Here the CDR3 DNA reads TGTGCCAGCAGCGTAGGACCGTGGGCACCTGACTTC. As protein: CASSVGPWAPDF.

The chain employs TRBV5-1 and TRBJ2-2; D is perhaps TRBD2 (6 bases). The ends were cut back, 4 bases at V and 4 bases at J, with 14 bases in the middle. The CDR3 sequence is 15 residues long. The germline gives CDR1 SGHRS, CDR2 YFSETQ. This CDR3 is CASSGWAGLTGELFF. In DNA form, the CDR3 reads TGCGCCAGCAGCGGATGGGCGGGACTCACCGGGGAGCTGTTTTTT. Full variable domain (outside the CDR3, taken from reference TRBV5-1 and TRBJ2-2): KAGVTQTPRYLIKTRGQQVTLSCSPISGHRSVSWYQQTPGQGLQFLFEYFSETQRNKGNFPGRFSGRQFSNSRSEMNVSTLELGDSALYLCASSGWAGLTGELFFGEGSRLTVL.

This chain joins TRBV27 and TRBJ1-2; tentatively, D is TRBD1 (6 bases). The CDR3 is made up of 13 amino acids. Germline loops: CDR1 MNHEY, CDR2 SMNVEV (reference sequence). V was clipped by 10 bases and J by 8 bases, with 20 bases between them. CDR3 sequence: CAKREGEDLGYTF. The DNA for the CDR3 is TGTGCCAAAAGGGAGGGGGAAGATTTAGGCTACACCTTC.

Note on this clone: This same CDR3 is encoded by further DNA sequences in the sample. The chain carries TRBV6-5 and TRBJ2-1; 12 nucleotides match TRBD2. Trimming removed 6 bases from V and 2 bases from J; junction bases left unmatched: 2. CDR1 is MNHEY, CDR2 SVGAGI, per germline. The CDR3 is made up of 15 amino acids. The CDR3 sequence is CASRLAGGPYNEQFF. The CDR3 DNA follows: TGTGCCAGCAGACTAGCGGGGGGTCCCTACAATGAGCAGTTCTTC.

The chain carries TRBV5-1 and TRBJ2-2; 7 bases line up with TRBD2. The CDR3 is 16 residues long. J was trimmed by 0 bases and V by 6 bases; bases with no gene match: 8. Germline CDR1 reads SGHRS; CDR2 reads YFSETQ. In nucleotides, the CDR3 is TGCGCCAGCAATGGGGGGGTAACCGCGAACACCGGGGAGCTGTTTTTT. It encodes CASNGGVTANTGELFF. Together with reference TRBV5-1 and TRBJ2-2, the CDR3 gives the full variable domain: KAGVTQTPRYLIKTRGQQVTLSCSPISGHRSVSWYQQTPGQGLQFLFEYFSETQRNKGNFPGRFSGRQFSNSRSEMNVSTLELGDSALYLCASNGGVTANTGELFFGEGSRLTVL.

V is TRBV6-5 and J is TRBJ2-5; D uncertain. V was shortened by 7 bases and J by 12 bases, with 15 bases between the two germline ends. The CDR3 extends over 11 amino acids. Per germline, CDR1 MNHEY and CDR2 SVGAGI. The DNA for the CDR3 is TGTGCCAGCACAGAAGATGCACGAAAGTACTTC. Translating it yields CASTEDARKYF.

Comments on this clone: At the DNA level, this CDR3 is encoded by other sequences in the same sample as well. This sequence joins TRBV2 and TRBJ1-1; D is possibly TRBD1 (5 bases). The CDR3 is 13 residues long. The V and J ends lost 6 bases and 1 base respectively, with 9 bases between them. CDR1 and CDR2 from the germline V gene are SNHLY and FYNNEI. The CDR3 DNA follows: TGTGCCAGCAGCGTTAGGGGGAACACTGAAGCTTTCTTT. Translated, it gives CASSVRGNTEAFF. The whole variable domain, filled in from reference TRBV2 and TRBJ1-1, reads EPEVTQTPSHQVTQMGQEVILRCVPISNHLYFYWYRQILGQKVEFLVSFYNNEISEKSEIFDDQFSVERPDGSNFTLKIRSTKLEDSAMYFCASSVRGNTEAFFGQGTRLTVV.

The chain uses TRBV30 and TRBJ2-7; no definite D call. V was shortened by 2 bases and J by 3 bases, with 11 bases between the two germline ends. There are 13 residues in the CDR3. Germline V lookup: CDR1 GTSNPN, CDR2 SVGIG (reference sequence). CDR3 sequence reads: CAWSSGSLYEQYF. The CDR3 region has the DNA TGTGCCTGGAGTAGTGGGTCTCTCTACGAGCAGTACTTC.

CDR3 region: CASSVPGQTYNEQFF. CDR3 bases: TGTGCCAGCAGCGTACCGGGACAGACGTACAATGAGCAGTTCTTC. J is TRBJ2-1 and V is TRBV5-6; 7 bases match TRBD1. The CDR3 totals 15 residues. After removal of 4 bases from V and 4 bases from J, the junction contained 8 bases not matched to a gene. Germline V gives CDR1 SGHDT, CDR2 YYEEEE.